This TCR beta chain was identified during a study of blood T cell repertoires in COVID-19. As for the study in general: PBMCs, B-cell-depleted T cells, or T cells provided the cDNA or gDNA that made up the material.

Original processing notes: The assay estimated nucleated cells by amplifying reference gene primers. The assay was immunoSEQ multiplex PCR, and TCRdb's table has in-frame clones only and misses some. Clonal size and the V and J genes are those of that table, whereas D and trimming came from the DNA. The sample lists 30,000 to 35,000 clones; about 88% were seen once. CDR3 length equals 15 residues. V gave up 4 bases and J gave up 8 bases, with 21 bases separating them. Germline V gene data show CDR1 as SGHNT and CDR2 as YYREEE (reference sequence). This sequence originates from a man between 70 and 80 years old with acute or convalescent COVID-19. The source material was peripheral blood. The chain couples TRBV5-4 to TRBJ1-2; D gene uncertain. CDR3 bases: TGTGCCAGCAGCCCCAACCCGGGAGGCCCGCGGGGCTACACCTTC. It translates to CASSPNPGGPRGYTF.